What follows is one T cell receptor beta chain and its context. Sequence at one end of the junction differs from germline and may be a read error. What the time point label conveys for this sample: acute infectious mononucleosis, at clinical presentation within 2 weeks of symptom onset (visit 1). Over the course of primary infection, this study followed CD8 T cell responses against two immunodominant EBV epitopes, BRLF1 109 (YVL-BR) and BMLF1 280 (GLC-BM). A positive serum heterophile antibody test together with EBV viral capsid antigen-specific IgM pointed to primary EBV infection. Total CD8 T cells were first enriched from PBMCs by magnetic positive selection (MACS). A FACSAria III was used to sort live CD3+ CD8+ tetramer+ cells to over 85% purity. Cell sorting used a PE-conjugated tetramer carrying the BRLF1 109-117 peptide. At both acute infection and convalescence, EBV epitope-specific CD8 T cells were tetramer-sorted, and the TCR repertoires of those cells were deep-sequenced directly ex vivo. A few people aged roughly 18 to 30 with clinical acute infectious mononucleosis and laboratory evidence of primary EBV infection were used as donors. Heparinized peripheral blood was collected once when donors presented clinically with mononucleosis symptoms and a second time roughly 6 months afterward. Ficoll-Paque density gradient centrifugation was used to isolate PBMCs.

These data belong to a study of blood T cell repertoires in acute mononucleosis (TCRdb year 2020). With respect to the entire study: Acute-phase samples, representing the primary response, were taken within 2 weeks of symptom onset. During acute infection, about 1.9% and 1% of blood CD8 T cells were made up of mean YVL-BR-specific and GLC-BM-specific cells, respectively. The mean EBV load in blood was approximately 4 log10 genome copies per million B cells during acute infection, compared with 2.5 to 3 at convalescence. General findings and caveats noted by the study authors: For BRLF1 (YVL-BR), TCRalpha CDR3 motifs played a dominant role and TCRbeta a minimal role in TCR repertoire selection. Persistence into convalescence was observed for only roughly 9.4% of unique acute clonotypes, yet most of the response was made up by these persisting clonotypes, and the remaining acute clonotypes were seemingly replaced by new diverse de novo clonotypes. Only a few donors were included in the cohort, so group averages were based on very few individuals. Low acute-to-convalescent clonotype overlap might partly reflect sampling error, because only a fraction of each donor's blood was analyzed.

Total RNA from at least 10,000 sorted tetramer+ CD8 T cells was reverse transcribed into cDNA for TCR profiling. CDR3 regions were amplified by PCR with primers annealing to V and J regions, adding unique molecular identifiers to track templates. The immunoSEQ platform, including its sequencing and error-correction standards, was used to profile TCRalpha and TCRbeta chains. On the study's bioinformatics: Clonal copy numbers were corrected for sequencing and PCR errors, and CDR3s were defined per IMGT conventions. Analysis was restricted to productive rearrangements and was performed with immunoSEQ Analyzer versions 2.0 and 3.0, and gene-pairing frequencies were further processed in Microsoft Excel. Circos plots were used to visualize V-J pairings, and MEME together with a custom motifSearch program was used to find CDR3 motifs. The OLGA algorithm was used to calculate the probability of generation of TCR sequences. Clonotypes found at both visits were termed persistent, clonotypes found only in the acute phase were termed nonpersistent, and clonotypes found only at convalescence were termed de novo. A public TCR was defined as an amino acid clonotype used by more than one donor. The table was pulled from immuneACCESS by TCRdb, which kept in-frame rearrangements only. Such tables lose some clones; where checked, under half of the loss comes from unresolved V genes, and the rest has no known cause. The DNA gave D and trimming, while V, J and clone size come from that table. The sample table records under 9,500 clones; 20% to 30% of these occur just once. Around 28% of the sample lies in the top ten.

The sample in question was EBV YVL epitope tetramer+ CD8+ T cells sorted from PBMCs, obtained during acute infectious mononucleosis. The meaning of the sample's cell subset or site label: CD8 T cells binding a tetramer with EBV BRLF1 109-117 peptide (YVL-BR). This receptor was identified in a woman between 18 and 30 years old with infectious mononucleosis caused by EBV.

CDR3 loop: CASSSSGGASDMQYF. The sequenced DNA is TGTGCCAGCAGCTCTAGCGGGGGGGCCTCGGATATGCAGTACTTT. The chain is encoded by TRBV6-5 joined to TRBJ2-3; the central 12 bases match TRBD2. For CDR1 and CDR2, the germline V gene lists MNHEY and SVGAGI. The CDR3 runs 15 residues from the cysteine to the phenylalanine. The DNA shown is the 45-base CDR3, in frame from base 1.